This T cell receptor beta chain derives from a study of PD-1 blockade in classical Hodgkin lymphoma. Study-level points and caveats: Newly diagnosed patients reportedly had lower baseline TCR diversity than healthy donors.

CDR1 is SNHLY and CDR2 is FYNNEI in the germline V gene. Trimming removed 8 bases from V and 2 bases from J, with 10 bases in between. The CDR3 totals 13 residues. Points on this clone: No antigen is known for it.

Brentuximab vedotin exposure varied, and every patient relapsed after autologous stem cell transplantation. Libraries were prepared by immunoSEQ multiplex PCR; TCRdb keeps only in-frame clonotypes and omits some of them. The sample lists 17,000 or so clones, around 80% occurring once. The gene calls are TRBV2 and TRBJ1-5, with D unclear. This TCR came from a human donor with classical Hodgkin lymphoma. This material consisted of peripheral blood mononuclear cells (PBMCs), taken at baseline. CDR3 loop: CASVLARNQPQHF. As DNA, the CDR3 is TGTGCCAGCGTCTTAGCCCGCAATCAGCCCCAGCATTTT. The entire variable domain, with the rest obtained from reference TRBV2 and TRBJ1-5, is as follows: EPEVTQTPSHQVTQMGQEVILRCVPISNHLYFYWYRQILGQKVEFLVSFYNNEISEKSEIFDDQFSVERPDGSNFTLKIRSTKLEDSAMYFCASVLARNQPQHFGDGTRLSIL.